One sample yielded the 32 T cell receptor beta chains listed below, sequenced in a study of Ad26.COV2.S vaccination and SARS-CoV-2 variants. TCRdb keeps only in-frame clones here, not all; method: immunoSEQ multiplex PCR. The table includes 350,000 to 500,000 clones, roughly 88% detected once. Treatment noted: over 15 received Ad26.COV2.S at low or high dose, single or two shots; 5 received placebo; per-sample allocation not given. After the first vaccine or placebo injection, samples were drawn on day 63. Sequenced here: peripheral blood, sampled in a trial of Ad26.COV2.S vaccine versus placebo. The receptors derive from a person aged 18 to 65 who received the Ad26.COV2.S COVID-19 vaccine or a placebo.

V gene TRBV30 combines with J gene TRBJ2-7; possible D gene TRBD1, 6 bases. Germline V lookup: CDR1 GTSNPN, CDR2 SVGIG (reference sequence). The CDR3 has 13 amino acids. The V end was cut by 5 bases, the J end by 2 bases, with 13 bases between. The CDR3 is CAWGPPGAYEQYF. In nucleotides, the CDR3 is TGTGCCTGGGGACCCCCAGGGGCCTACGAGCAGTACTTC.

This clone was counted a few times. V is TRBV11-2 and J is TRBJ1-3; D unclear. Germline lookup yields CDR1 SGHAT and CDR2 FQNNGV. Trimming pared 5 bases from V and 2 bases from J, leaving 1 base between. The CDR3 loop spans 11 amino acids. The DNA for the CDR3 is TGTGCCAGCAGCCCTGGAAACACCATATATTTT. It encodes CASSPGNTIYF.

This clone was found once. This chain uses TRBV9 with TRBJ1-2, with D possibly being TRBD1 (5 bases). V lost 4 bases and J lost 4, with 20 bases in between. Germline V CDR1 and CDR2: SGDLS, YYNGEE. This CDR3 is built from 16 residues. CDR3: CASSPILVRGFYGYTF. Written as DNA, the CDR3 is TGTGCCAGCAGCCCAATCTTGGTACGGGGGTTCTATGGCTACACCTTC.

V gene TRBV7-2 combines with J gene TRBJ2-3; a weak D match, TRBD1 (6 bases). The CDR3 consists of 15 residues. CDR1 SGHTA and CDR2 FQGNSA come from the germline V gene. Trimming pared 6 bases from V and 4 bases from J, leaving 17 bases between. The CDR3 region has the DNA TGTGCCAGCAGTGGGTCCGGACAGTACGCAGATACGCAGTATTTT. Amino acids: CASSGSGQYADTQYF. Together with reference TRBV7-2 and TRBJ2-3, the CDR3 gives the full variable domain: GAGVSQSPSNKVTEKGKDVELRCDPISGHTALYWYRQSLGQGLEFLIYFQGNSAPDKSGLPSDRFSAERTGGSVSTLTIQRTQQEDSAVYLCASSGSGQYADTQYFGPGTRLTVL.

J is TRBJ1-2 and V is TRBV2, with 11 nucleotides matching TRBD1. With 5 bases clipped from V and 8 bases from J, the junction kept 7 bases outside the gene matches. The germline V gene encodes CDR1 SNHLY and CDR2 FYNNEI. This CDR3 is built from 14 residues. CDR3 sequence (DNA): TGTGCCAGCAGTTCGCGGGACAGGGGGAAAGGCTACACCTTC. This codes for CASSSRDRGKGYTF.

With respect to this clone: The sample holds other DNA sequences that translate to the same CDR3. The chain carries TRBV9 and TRBJ2-3; no definite D call. Germline-derived CDR1 and CDR2 are SGDLS and YYNGEE. The germline V and J ends were trimmed by 0 bases and 0 bases, with 5 bases remaining between them. The CDR3 loop spans 14 amino acids. For the CDR3, the DNA is TGTGCCAGCAGCGTAGGTGGGAGCACAGATACGCAGTATTTT. Amino acid sequence: CASSVGGSTDTQYF.

The rearrangement joins TRBV9 to TRBJ2-1; 11 nucleotides line up with TRBD1. The CDR3 contains 16 residues. The germline gives CDR1 SGDLS, CDR2 YYNGEE. Trimming took 1 base from V and 10 from J; bases not matched to a gene: 10. The CDR3 protein is CASSVSGGQGVEEQFF. Here the CDR3 DNA reads TGTGCCAGCAGCGTATCTGGGGGACAGGGGGTTGAGGAGCAGTTCTTC.

The chain employs TRBV7-9 and TRBJ2-3; D possibly corresponds to TRBD1 (6 bases). The CDR3 sequence is 14 residues long. With 2 bases removed from V and 4 bases from J, the gap between germline ends came to 10 bases. Germline CDR1 and CDR2: SEHNR and FQNEAQ (reference sequence). CDR3 nucleotide sequence: TGTGCCAGCAGCTTAATAGCAGGGGCAGATACGCAGTATTTT. It codes for CASSLIAGADTQYF. The full variable domain, completed using reference TRBV7-9 and TRBJ2-3, is DTGVSQNPRHKITKRGQNVTFRCDPISEHNRLYWYRQTLGQGPEFLTYFQNEAQLEKSRLLSDRFSAERPKGSFSTLEIQRTEQGDSAMYLCASSLIAGADTQYFGPGTRLTVL.

This clone was counted once. V gene TRBV28 combines with J gene TRBJ1-5; possible D gene TRBD1, 6 bases. The CDR3 totals 14 residues. Deletions cut 8 bases from V and 5 bases from J, with 16 bases between. Germline V gives CDR1 MDHEN, CDR2 SYDVKM. CDR3 nucleotide sequence: TGTGCCAGCGGCATACAGGGTTCTTATCAGCCCCAGCATTTT. It specifies CASGIQGSYQPQHF.

The genes are TRBV6-4 and TRBJ2-1; the D gene is possibly TRBD1 (5 bases). The CDR3 is 12 amino acids. The germline CDR1 and CDR2 sequences are MRHNA and SNTAGT. V lost 3 bases, J lost 5 bases, and 5 bases lay in between. This chain's CDR3 is CASSEGDNEQFF. The CDR3 region has the DNA TGTGCCAGCAGTGAAGGGGACAATGAGCAGTTCTTC.

This sequence joins TRBV4-2 and TRBJ2-5, with TRBD1 identical over 11 bases. The CDR3 runs 15 residues. The germline V gene encodes CDR1 LGHNA and CDR2 YNFKEQ. V lost 4 bases and J lost 3; bases outside the gene matches: 4. The CDR3 is CASSLWDRGEETQYF. The CDR3 bases are TGTGCCAGCAGCCTATGGGACAGGGGGGAAGAGACCCAGTACTTC.

V and J are TRBV6-5 and TRBJ2-3; 7 bases are shared with TRBD2. This CDR3 region has 15 residues. V trimming: 5 bases; J trimming: 2 bases; junction bases outside the gene matches: 7. The V gene's germline CDR1 is MNHEY and CDR2 SVGAGI. The CDR3 is CASSQWGGTTDTQYF. The CDR3, as DNA: TGTGCCAGCAGTCAGTGGGGGGGAACCACAGATACGCAGTATTTT.

The chain links TRBV4-1 to TRBJ1-3; the match to TRBD1 covers 7 bases. After removal of 4 bases from V and 2 bases from J, the junction contained 8 bases not matched to a gene. The CDR3 loop spans 16 amino acids. CDR1 MGHRA and CDR2 YSYEKL come from the germline V gene. The CDR3 DNA reads as TGCGCCAGCAGCCCCAGACAGGGCAAGGCTGGAAACACCATATATTTT. Residues: CASSPRQGKAGNTIYF.

The chain joins TRBV4-1 to TRBJ2-3; tentative D call: TRBD2 (6 bases). With 6 bases removed from V and 4 bases from J, the gap between germline ends came to 11 bases. The germline gives CDR1 MGHRA, CDR2 YSYEKL. The CDR3 covers 13 residues. The CDR3 DNA sequence: TGCGCCAGCAGTTCCGAGCGGGCAGATACGCAGTATTTT. Translating gives CASSSERADTQYF.

This chain connects TRBV6-6 to TRBJ1-2; D remains ambiguous. CDR3 length: 15 amino acids. V lost 7 bases to trimming and J lost 2 bases, with 17 bases between them. The germline CDR1 and CDR2 sequences are MNHNY and SVGAGI (reference sequence). The CDR3 sequence is CASILLLGSNYGYTF. DNA for the CDR3: TGTGCCAGCATACTCCTTCTCGGGAGCAACTATGGCTACACCTTC.

The V gene is TRBV9, the J gene TRBJ2-1; TRBD1 might be the D (6 bases). CDR3 length: 15 residues. Trimming took off 3 bases at V and 4 bases at J, with 14 bases between the two ends. Germline V CDR1 and CDR2: SGDLS, YYNGEE. CDR3 region: CASSEQGRGYNEQFF. Written as DNA, the CDR3 is TGTGCCAGCAGCGAACAGGGAAGGGGTTACAATGAGCAGTTCTTC.

The chain couples TRBV18 to TRBJ2-1; 7 nucleotides line up with TRBD2. CDR3 length: 16 residues. J was trimmed by 4 bases and V by 0 bases; bases with no gene match: 6. The germline CDR1 and CDR2 sequences are KGHSH and LQKENI. CDR3 amino acids: CASSPPGGGEYNEQFF. The CDR3 region has the DNA TGTGCCAGCTCACCACCGGGCGGGGGTGAATACAATGAGCAGTTCTTC.

The sample holds a few counts of this clone. V usage is TRBV18 and J usage is TRBJ1-2; 8 positions match TRBD1. The CDR3 sequence is 14 residues long. With V trimmed by 6 bases and J by 3 bases, 6 bases remained unmatched. The germline CDR1 and CDR2 sequences are KGHSH and LQKENI. In nucleotides, the CDR3 is TGTGCCAGCTCCCAGGGGGCGGAGGACTATGGCTACACCTTC. Amino acid sequence: CASSQGAEDYGYTF. The full variable domain, completed using reference TRBV18 and TRBJ1-2, is NAGVMQNPRHLVRRRGQEARLRCSPMKGHSHVYWYRQLPEEGLKFMVYLQKENIIDESGMPKERFSAEFPKEGPSILRIQQVVRGDSAAYFCASSQGAEDYGYTFGSGTRLTVV.

This rearrangement joins TRBV19 to TRBJ2-1, with 8 bases lining up with TRBD2. The CDR3 runs 13 residues. In germline, CDR1 is LNHDA, CDR2 SQIVND (reference sequence). The ends lost 10 bases at V and 3 bases at J; junction bases unmatched: 5. The CDR3 reads CATSTSGYNEQFF. The CDR3 DNA reads TGTGCCACGAGTACTAGCGGCTACAATGAGCAGTTCTTC. Supplemented by reference TRBV19 and TRBJ2-1, the full variable domain reads DGGITQSPKYLFRKEGQNVTLSCEQNLNHDAMYWYRQDPGQGLRLIYYSQIVNDFQKGDIAEGYSVSREKKESFPLTVTSAQKNPTAFYLCATSTSGYNEQFFGPGTRLTVL.

This clone has only one observation. This chain connects TRBV4-3 to TRBJ1-4; TRBD1 matches 9 bases. Germline V gene data show CDR1 as LGHNA and CDR2 as YSLEER. The CDR3 contains 17 residues. V lost 0 bases and J lost 5; bases outside the gene matches: 7. CDR3 DNA sequence: TGCGCCAGCAGCCAAGACCTAACAGGGGGCGTAAATGAAAAACTGTTTTTT. It translates to CASSQDLTGGVNEKLFF.

This clone was picked up one time. V and J are TRBV7-8 and TRBJ2-2; D not resolved. The V gene's germline CDR1 is SGHVS and CDR2 FQNEAQ. V lost 6 bases to trimming and J lost 7 bases, with 21 bases between them. This CDR3 spans 16 amino acids. The CDR3 is CASSPQGWKYSGELFF. Written as DNA, the CDR3 is TGTGCCAGCAGTCCCCAAGGGTGGAAGTACAGCGGGGAGCTGTTTTTT.

The chain links TRBV30 to TRBJ1-2, with D maybe TRBD1 (5 bases). Trimming shortened V by 5 bases and J by 2 bases, and 9 bases separated the two germline ends. The CDR3 consists of 12 residues. Germline assignment: CDR1 GTSNPN and CDR2 SVGIG (reference sequence). The CDR3 region has the DNA TGTGCCTGGGTACAGGAGAACTATGGCTACACCTTC. Translated: CAWVQENYGYTF.

The chain carries TRBV29-1 and TRBJ2-5; D gene unclear. CDR1 is SQVTM, CDR2 ANQGSEA, per germline. Trimming stripped 4 bases from V and 5 bases from J, with 14 bases between. The CDR3 has 13 amino acids. Here the CDR3 DNA reads TGCAGCGTTGCCCTTTGGAATGGGGAGACCCAGTACTTC. This translates into CSVALWNGETQYF.

The V call is TRBV18, the J call TRBJ2-6; D uncertain. CDR1 is KGHSH, CDR2 LQKENI, per germline. V lost 4 bases and J lost 2, with 3 bases in between. The CDR3 sequence is 13 residues long. Here the CDR3 reads CASSLAGANVLTF. DNA of the CDR3: TGTGCCAGCTCACTTGCTGGGGCCAACGTCCTGACTTTC.

This chain joins TRBV18 and TRBJ2-3; TRBD1 matches 10 bases. Germline V gives CDR1 KGHSH, CDR2 LQKENI. The CDR3 is 16 residues long. V lost 1 base, J lost 3 bases, and 4 bases stayed unmatched. The CDR3 sequence is CASSPQGDRGTDTQYF. CDR3 nucleotides: TGTGCCAGCTCACCACAAGGGGACAGGGGAACAGATACGCAGTATTTT.

The chain carries TRBV24-1 and TRBJ2-1; D not certain. The length of the CDR3 is 11 residues. The V gene's germline CDR1 is KGHDR and CDR2 SFDVKD. V dropped 2 bases and J dropped 10 bases, with 5 bases sitting between them. CDR3 coding DNA: TGTGCCACCAGTGATTATAAGGAGCAGTTCTTC. This translates into CATSDYKEQFF.

The chain links TRBV5-4 to TRBJ2-1; D might be TRBD2 (6 bases). This CDR3 contains 17 residues. Germline V gene lookup returns CDR1 SGHNT and CDR2 YYREEE (reference sequence). The germline V and J ends were trimmed by 5 bases and 0 bases, with 18 bases remaining between them. The DNA for the CDR3 is TGTGCCAGCAGTCCCAGACGGGGGATGAGCTCCTACAATGAGCAGTTCTTC. Amino acid sequence: CASSPRRGMSSYNEQFF.

This clone was observed a single time. This rearrangement joins TRBV11-2 to TRBJ1-2; D gene unclear. Trimming took 4 bases from V and 8 from J, leaving 11 bases between them. The CDR3 sequence is 12 residues long. From germline, CDR1 is SGHAT and CDR2 FQNNGV. The CDR3 region is CASSSTGVGYTF. The CDR3 bases are TGTGCCAGCAGCTCAACCGGGGTCGGCTACACCTTC.

The chain links TRBV28 to TRBJ2-5, with no clear D. Per germline, CDR1 MDHEN and CDR2 SYDVKM. The CDR3 totals 11 residues. Trimming stripped 7 bases from V and 3 bases from J, with 6 bases between. The CDR3, as DNA: TGTGCCAGCATTTCCGAAGAGACCCAGTACTTC. The encoded protein is CASISEETQYF. Complete variable domain (other parts from reference TRBV28 and TRBJ2-5): DVKVTQSSRYLVKRTGEKVFLECVQDMDHENMFWYRQDPGLGLRLIYFSYDVKMKEKGDIPEGYSVSREKKERFSLILESASTNQTSMYLCASISEETQYFGPGTRLLVL.

The CDR3 here is CASSKTGELAYEQYF. The CDR3, as DNA: TGTGCCAGTAGTAAGACAGGGGAGTTGGCCTACGAGCAGTACTTC. This chain uses TRBV19 with TRBJ2-7, with 8 nucleotides matching TRBD1. V was pared by 4 bases and J by 2 bases, with 7 bases of the junction left unmatched. The CDR3 runs 15 residues. Germline lookup yields CDR1 LNHDA and CDR2 SQIVND (reference sequence). Supplemented by reference TRBV19 and TRBJ2-7, the full variable domain reads DGGITQSPKYLFRKEGQNVTLSCEQNLNHDAMYWYRQDPGQGLRLIYYSQIVNDFQKGDIAEGYSVSREKKESFPLTVTSAQKNPTAFYLCASSKTGELAYEQYFGPGTRLTVT.

To note about this clone: The sample contains more than one DNA sequence encoding this CDR3. V is TRBV4-3 and J is TRBJ1-1; no clear D gene. The germline CDR1 and CDR2 sequences are LGHNA and YSLEER. V was pared by 4 bases and J by 1 base, with 10 bases between. This CDR3 region has 14 residues. Here the CDR3 reads CASSPSWQNTEAFF. For the CDR3, the DNA is TGCGCCAGCAGCCCATCCTGGCAGAACACTGAAGCTTTCTTT.

In its sample, this clone was seen once. The rearrangement joins TRBV7-8 to TRBJ2-2, with D perhaps TRBD1 (5 bases). V was trimmed by 2 bases and J by 7 bases, leaving 11 bases between them. The CDR3 loop spans 14 amino acids. Germline values: CDR1 SGHVS, CDR2 FQNEAQ. As DNA, the CDR3 is TGTGCCAGCAGCTTATTCAGGGCGAGCGGGGAGCTGTTTTTT. It is translated as CASSLFRASGELFF.